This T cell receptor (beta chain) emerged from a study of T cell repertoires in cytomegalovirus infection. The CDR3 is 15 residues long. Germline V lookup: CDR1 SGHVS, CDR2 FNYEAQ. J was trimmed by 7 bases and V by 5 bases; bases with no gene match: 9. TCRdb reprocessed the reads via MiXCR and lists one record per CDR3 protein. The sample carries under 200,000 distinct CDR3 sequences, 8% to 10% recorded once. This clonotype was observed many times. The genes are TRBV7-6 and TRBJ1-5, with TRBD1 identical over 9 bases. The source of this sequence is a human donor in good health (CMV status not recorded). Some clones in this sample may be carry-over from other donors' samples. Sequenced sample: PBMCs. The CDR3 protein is CASSPGGTGPQPQHF. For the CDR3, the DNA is TGTGCCAGCAGCCCAGGGGGGACAGGGCCACAGCCCCAGCATTTT.